This TCR beta chain emerged from a study of beta chain features in type 1 diabetes. Broader study findings: TCRB CDR3s from Type 1 diabetes patients were moderately but significantly shorter in all four CD4+ subsets.

Worth noting for this clone: Its antigen is unidentified.

Every isolated RNA sample was fully reverse transcribed, so sequencing captured expressed TCRB transcripts. Assay: immunoSEQ multiplex PCR; the TCRdb copy retains only in-frame clones and omits some. The table lists approximately 240,000 clones, under 20% of them singletons. The CDR3 is 14 amino acids. V shed 6 bases and J shed 1 base, with 16 bases lying between them. Per germline, CDR1 SQVTM and CDR2 ANQGSEA. Donors underwent one heparinised blood draw, 90 to 150 mL on average. It was via CD45RO/CCR7/CD25/CD127/CD95/CD27 that CD4+ naive, central memory, regulatory and stem cell-like memory cells were sorted. Sorting produced populations that all topped 98% purity.

J is TRBJ2-7 and V is TRBV29-1; weak D call: TRBD2 (5 bases). The sample consisted of naive CD4+ T cells from blood. The origin of this receptor is a man aged 25-45 years with type 1 diabetes. CDR3 in amino acids: CSVKERVGSYEQYF. The CDR3 DNA reads as TGCAGCGTCAAGGAGAGGGTAGGGTCCTACGAGCAGTACTTC.